This passage covers 27 T cell receptor beta chains from one sample sequenced in a study of neoadjuvant anti-PD-1 for oral cavity cancer. Here immunoSEQ multiplex PCR was the method, and the copy in TCRdb shows in-frame clones only, minus some. The sample contains some 22,000 clones, 25% to 30% of which appear only once. Time point here: after neoadjuvant nivolumab, at surgical resection. The sample here was tumor tissue, taken after nivolumab (anti-PD-1) treatment. The receptors were sampled from a person aged 40-85 years with oral cavity squamous cell carcinoma.

The chain joins TRBV10-3 to TRBJ1-1, with D perhaps matching TRBD1 (5 bases). The CDR3 is made up of 12 amino acids. Germline CDR1 reads ENHRY; CDR2 reads SYGVKD. Trimming removed 5 bases from V and 8 bases from J, with 12 bases in between. The DNA of the CDR3 is TGTGCCATCAGTTCAGGGTACAGGGAAGCTTTCTTT. This translates into CAISSGYREAFF.

This clone appeared a few times. V is TRBV10-3 and J is TRBJ1-2, with D tentatively TRBD1 (6 bases). This CDR3 is built from 15 residues. V was pared by 3 bases and J by 6 bases, with 17 bases between. Germline V gene lookup returns CDR1 ENHRY and CDR2 SYGVKD. The CDR3 DNA reads as TGTGCCATCAGTGAACGCCAGGGGAGGGGAGATGGCTACACCTTC. Its translation: CAISERQGRGDGYTF.

The gene calls are TRBV5-1 and TRBJ1-2, with TRBD1 as a possible D gene (6 bases). V was clipped by 3 bases and J by 6 bases, with 9 bases between them. CDR1 is SGHRS and CDR2 is YFSETQ in the germline V gene. This CDR3 has 12 residues. Here the CDR3 reads CASSYTGNGYTF. The CDR3 DNA reads as TGCGCCAGCAGCTACACAGGGAATGGCTACACCTTC.

A word on this clone: Other DNA sequences of this sample code for an identical CDR3. The chain joins TRBV7-2 to TRBJ2-5; no firm D call. Trimming shortened V by 2 bases and J by 2 bases, and 0 bases separated the two germline ends. In germline, CDR1 is SGHTA, CDR2 FQGNSA. CDR3 length equals 11 residues. CDR3 nucleotides: TGTGCCAGCAGCTTACAAGAGACCCAGTACTTC. Its translation is CASSLQETQYF.

The table lists this clone with many counts. The V call is TRBV13, the J call TRBJ2-5, with 7 positions matching TRBD2. Germline V gives CDR1 PRHDT, CDR2 FYEKMQ (reference sequence). The length of the CDR3 is 14 residues. V lost 5 bases, J lost 0 bases, and 3 bases stayed unmatched. For the CDR3, the DNA is TGTGCCAGCAGCCATAGCGGGTACCAAGAGACCCAGTACTTC. Translated: CASSHSGYQETQYF.

The rearrangement links TRBV5-6 to TRBJ2-5; D is possibly TRBD1 (6 bases). CDR1 is SGHDT and CDR2 is YYEEEE in the germline V gene. V was clipped by 3 bases and J by 5 bases, with 14 bases between them. The CDR3 runs 14 residues. The CDR3 region has the DNA TGTGCCAGCAGCTCGACAAGGGGGATGGAGACCCAGTACTTC. It is translated as CASSSTRGMETQYF.

In its sample, this clone was seen a few times. The chain carries TRBV30 and TRBJ1-2, with D possibly TRBD1 on 6 matching bases. Trimming removed 4 bases at V and 4 bases at J, with 13 bases between. The CDR3 is made up of 13 amino acids. Germline CDR1 GTSNPN, CDR2 SVGIG (reference sequence). The CDR3 spells CAWTDQGIYGYTF. As DNA, the CDR3 is TGTGCCTGGACGGATCAGGGGATCTATGGCTACACCTTC.

J is TRBJ2-5 and V is TRBV6-5; weak D call: TRBD1 (6 bases). The V gene lost 6 bases and the J gene lost 1 base, with 12 bases spanning the gap. Germline-derived CDR1 and CDR2 are MNHEY and SVGAGI. The length of the CDR3 is 14 residues. This chain's CDR3 is CASSQQGSQETQYF. The CDR3 region has the DNA TGTGCCAGCAGCCAACAGGGTTCCCAAGAGACCCAGTACTTC.

V usage is TRBV5-1 and J usage is TRBJ1-1; D is undetermined. Germline V gene sequence: CDR1 SGHRS, CDR2 YFSETQ. This CDR3 has 13 residues. V was shortened by 0 bases and J by 3 bases, with 6 bases between the two germline ends. In DNA form, the CDR3 reads TGCGCCAGCAGCTTGGACGGAGACACTGAAGCTTTCTTT. Amino acids: CASSLDGDTEAFF.

The CDR3, as DNA: TGTGCCAGCAGCCCCGGGGGGAGCGGGGCAATAAAGCAGTTCTTC. Translated, it gives CASSPGGSGAIKQFF. The J gene is TRBJ2-1, the V gene TRBV7-3; 7 bases match TRBD2. The CDR3 contains 15 residues. The junction had 15 bases not matched to a gene; V was cut back by 5 bases and J by 11 bases. The V gene's germline CDR1 is SGHTA and CDR2 FQGTGA.

The J gene is TRBJ1-2, the V gene TRBV20-1; D is ambiguous. Germline V gene lookup returns CDR1 DFQATT and CDR2 SNEGSKA (reference sequence). V dropped 3 bases and J dropped 8 bases, with 10 bases sitting between them. The CDR3 covers 11 residues. CDR3 in DNA: TGCAGTGCTAGTGGAGGGAGAGGCTACACCTTC. Protein product: CSASGGRGYTF.

This clone was seen a handful of times. The V and J genes are TRBV6-6 and TRBJ1-2; TRBD1 might be the D (6 bases). This CDR3 contains 15 residues. Germline V CDR1 and CDR2: MNHNY, SVGAGI (reference sequence). With 6 bases removed from V and 2 bases from J, the gap between germline ends came to 16 bases. CDR3 nucleotide sequence: TGTGCCAGCAGAGCCTTGGCGGGGGGCAACTATGGCTACACCTTC. It specifies CASRALAGGNYGYTF.

The rearrangement uses TRBV9 and TRBJ2-7; D gene unclear. Trimming took 1 base from V and 5 from J, leaving 16 bases between them. Germline CDR1 and CDR2: SGDLS and YYNGEE. The CDR3 spans 15 residues. CDR3 region: CASSVTPLGSHEQYF. DNA of the CDR3: TGTGCCAGCAGCGTAACCCCGCTAGGGTCGCACGAGCAGTACTTC. The full variable domain, rest sourced from reference TRBV9 and TRBJ2-7, is DSGVTQTPKHLITATGQRVTLRCSPRSGDLSVYWYQQSLDQGLQFLIQYYNGEERAKGNILERFSAQQFPDLHSELNLSSLELGDSALYFCASSVTPLGSHEQYFGPGTRLTVT.

This clone turned up a few times. The chain combines TRBV4-1 with TRBJ1-2, with 8 bases identical to TRBD1. Germline CDR1 and CDR2: MGHRA and YSYEKL. This CDR3 is 14 amino acids long. Trimming at V came to 4 bases and at J to 2 bases, leaving 3 bases not matched to a gene. CDR3 bases: TGCGCCAGCAGCCGGACAGGGTGGAACTATGGCTACACCTTC. This gives the protein CASSRTGWNYGYTF.

The chain couples TRBV28 to TRBJ2-3; 12 bases agree with TRBD2. Looked up from germline, CDR1 is MDHEN and CDR2 is SYDVKM. J gave up 3 bases and V 5 bases, and 6 bases lay outside the gene matches. This CDR3 contains 16 residues. CDR3 in amino acids: CASSPRLAGVTDTQYF. In nucleotides, the CDR3 is TGTGCCAGCAGTCCACGACTAGCGGGAGTGACAGATACGCAGTATTTT.

This clone was observed a handful of times. The chain is built from TRBV25-1 and TRBJ2-1, with 10 bases matching TRBD1. This CDR3 comprises 17 residues. Trimming removed 6 bases from V and 3 bases from J; junction bases left unmatched: 11. Germline V gene lookup returns CDR1 MGHDK and CDR2 SYGVNS. CDR3 bases: TGTGCCAGCAGGGCGGACAGGGGGTCCCCCAACTACAATGAGCAGTTCTTC. Translating gives CASRADRGSPNYNEQFF.

This clone was seen a few times. The V gene is TRBV7-2, the J gene TRBJ1-3; D uncertain. The ends were cut back, 1 base at V and 1 base at J, with 5 bases in the middle. Germline CDR1 is SGHTA and CDR2 is FQGNSA. This CDR3 is built from 14 residues. CDR3 amino acids: CASSLGGSGNTIYF. CDR3 nucleotide sequence: TGTGCCAGCAGCTTAGGGGGTTCTGGAAACACCATATATTTT.

This clone was recorded a few times. This CDR3 is CASNHQGGRNGYTF. CDR3 bases: TGTGCCAGCAATCACCAAGGGGGGCGAAATGGCTACACCTTC. V and J are TRBV6-5 and TRBJ1-2; D possibly corresponds to TRBD1 (6 bases). CDR3 size: 14 residues. V dropped 7 bases and J dropped 6 bases, with 18 bases sitting between them. The germline CDR1 and CDR2 sequences are MNHEY and SVGAGI.

The chain combines TRBV28 with TRBJ1-2; unclear D gene. Looked up from germline, CDR1 is MDHEN and CDR2 is SYDVKM. CDR3 size: 13 residues. Trimming cost V 2 bases and J 2 bases, with 6 bases left between them. CDR3 in DNA: TGTGCCAGCAGTTTAGGTTCAAACTATGGCTACACCTTC. Translation gives CASSLGSNYGYTF.

The genes are TRBV6-5 and TRBJ1-1; unclear D gene. CDR1 is MNHEY and CDR2 is SVGAGI in the germline V gene. V lost 6 bases and J 6 bases, leaving 14 bases between the germline ends. This CDR3 spans 13 amino acids. The CDR3 reads CASRWTGSAEAFF. DNA for the CDR3: TGTGCCAGCAGATGGACCGGAAGCGCTGAAGCTTTCTTT.

CDR3 bases: TGTGCCACCAGCAGAGACACTAGCGGTTCTTACGAGCAGTACTTC. This codes for CATSRDTSGSYEQYF. The chain links TRBV15 to TRBJ2-7, with 8 bases identical to TRBD2. The CDR3 length is 15 residues. V shed 0 bases and J 4 bases; nucleotides not matched to a gene: 5. CDR1 and CDR2 from the germline V gene are LNHNV and YYDKDF (reference sequence).

The CDR3 DNA follows: TGTGCCAGCAGCCGACTAGCGGGAGGAACCCAGGGGGAGACCCAGTACTTC. Translating gives CASSRLAGGTQGETQYF. V usage is TRBV5-4 and J usage is TRBJ2-5; 13 nucleotides match TRBD2. Germline V gene sequence: CDR1 SGHNT, CDR2 YYREEE (reference sequence). Losses at the gene ends were 4 bases for V and 5 bases for J; bases not matched to a gene: 11. The CDR3 has 17 amino acids.

This clone came up a few times. The rearrangement joins TRBV7-3 to TRBJ1-1, with 10 nucleotides matching TRBD1. The CDR3 length is 17 residues. Germline CDR1 reads SGHTA; CDR2 reads FQGTGA. The V segment lost 4 bases and the J segment 8 bases; nucleotides outside the gene matches: 16. The DNA for the CDR3 is TGTGCCAGCAGCTCCACCGGGACAGGGGTTTGGTTAGAGGAAGCTTTCTTT. Amino acids: CASSSTGTGVWLEEAFF.

The chain joins TRBV5-1 to TRBJ2-7; D unresolved. Germline V gives CDR1 SGHRS, CDR2 YFSETQ. Trimming stripped 4 bases from V and 5 bases from J, with 19 bases between. The CDR3 totals 15 residues. The CDR3 is CASSVSGVRTNEQYF. In nucleotides, the CDR3 is TGCGCCAGCAGCGTCTCAGGTGTTAGGACGAACGAGCAGTACTTC.

There are a few counts of this clone. CDR3 in amino acids: CASSGPGQLNTEAFF. CDR3 DNA sequence: TGTGCCAGCAGCGGCCCGGGACAGTTAAACACTGAAGCTTTCTTT. The genes are TRBV5-4 and TRBJ1-1; 7 bases map to TRBD1. CDR1 is SGHNT and CDR2 is YYREEE in the germline V gene (reference sequence). The CDR3 is made up of 15 amino acids. V was pared by 4 bases and J by 2 bases, with 8 bases of the junction left unmatched. The full variable domain, completed using reference TRBV5-4 and TRBJ1-1, is ETGVTQSPTHLIKTRGQQVTLRCSSQSGHNTVSWYQQALGQGPQFIFQYYREEENGRGNFPPRFSGLQFPNYSSELNVNALELDDSALYLCASSGPGQLNTEAFFGQGTRLTVV.

This clone was seen a handful of times. This chain connects TRBV4-2 to TRBJ1-1, with 9 nucleotides matching TRBD1. V lost 4 bases and J lost 2; bases outside the gene matches: 8. There are 16 residues in the CDR3. Germline CDR1 and CDR2: LGHNA and YNFKEQ. The CDR3 is CASSPLGTGLNTEAFF. The CDR3 DNA reads as TGTGCCAGCAGCCCTCTTGGGACAGGGCTAAACACTGAAGCTTTCTTT.

There are a few counts of this clone. This chain connects TRBV5-1 to TRBJ1-5; 7 positions match TRBD1. The germline CDR1 and CDR2 sequences are SGHRS and YFSETQ. J gave up 5 bases and V 0 bases, and 5 bases lay outside the gene matches. CDR3 length equals 15 residues. The CDR3 is CASSLVPGGDQPQHF. Here the CDR3 DNA reads TGCGCCAGCAGCTTGGTTCCAGGGGGGGATCAGCCCCAGCATTTT. The variable domain in full, with the rest retrieved from reference TRBV5-1 and TRBJ1-5, is KAGVTQTPRYLIKTRGQQVTLSCSPISGHRSVSWYQQTPGQGLQFLFEYFSETQRNKGNFPGRFSGRQFSNSRSEMNVSTLELGDSALYLCASSLVPGGDQPQHFGDGTRLSIL.